This TCR beta chain was identified during a study of T cell responses to AZD1222 COVID-19 vaccine. Study results and caveats: Clonal diversity may have been underestimated, and the donors were mostly white British, with more females than males. Spike-wide vaccine-associated CD4 TCRs dominated at 160-218 and 743-854.

Trimming took 0 bases from V and 8 from J, leaving 3 bases between them. Germline V gene data show CDR1 as KGHDR and CDR2 as SFDVKD. This CDR3 has 11 amino acids. Concerning this clone itself: Its antigen is unidentified.

Only in-frame clones appear in the TCRdb table, and some are missing; sequencing was by immunoSEQ multiplex PCR. The sample includes 200,000 or so clones, roughly 92% seen only once; the top ten take about 10%. The rearrangement links TRBV24-1 to TRBJ2-5; D is ambiguous. The TCR comes from an adult in good health. The sequencing used peripheral blood, collected on day 0 of AZD1222 vaccination. This CDR3 reads CATSDLVTQYF. The CDR3 coding sequence is TGTGCCACCAGTGATTTGGTTACCCAGTACTTC.